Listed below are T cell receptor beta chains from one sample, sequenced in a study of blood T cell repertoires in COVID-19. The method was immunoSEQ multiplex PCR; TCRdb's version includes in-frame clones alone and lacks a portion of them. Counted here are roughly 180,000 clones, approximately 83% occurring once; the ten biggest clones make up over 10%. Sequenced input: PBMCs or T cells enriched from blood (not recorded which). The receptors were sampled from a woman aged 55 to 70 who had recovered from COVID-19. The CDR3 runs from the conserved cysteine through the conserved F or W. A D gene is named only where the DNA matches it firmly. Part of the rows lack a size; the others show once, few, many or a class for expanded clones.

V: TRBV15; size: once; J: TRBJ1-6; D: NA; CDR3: CATSRKGGDSPLHF; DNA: TGTGCCACCAGCAGGAAGGGGGGGGACTCACCCCTCCACTTT
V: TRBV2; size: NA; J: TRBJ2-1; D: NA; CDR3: CASSIREDNEQFF; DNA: TGTGCCAGCAGCATAAGGGAGGACAATGAGCAGTTCTTC
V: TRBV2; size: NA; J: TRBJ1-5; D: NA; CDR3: CASSQNSNQPQHF; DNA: TGTGCCAGCAGTCAGAATAGCAATCAGCCCCAGCATTTT
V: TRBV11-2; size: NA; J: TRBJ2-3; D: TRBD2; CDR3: CASSPERESDTQYF; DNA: TGTGCCAGCAGCCCTGAGCGGGAGTCAGATACGCAGTATTTT
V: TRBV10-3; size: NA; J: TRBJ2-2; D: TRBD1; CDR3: CAISESGTGGSGELFF; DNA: TGTGCCATCAGTGAATCCGGGACAGGGGGCTCCGGGGAGCTGTTTTTT
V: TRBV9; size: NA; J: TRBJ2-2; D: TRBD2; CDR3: CASSLKSGGQDTGELFF; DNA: TGTGCCAGCAGCCTAAAGAGCGGGGGGCAGGACACCGGGGAGCTGTTTTTT
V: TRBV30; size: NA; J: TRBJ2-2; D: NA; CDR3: CAWSFLGTGELFF; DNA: TGTGCCTGGAGTTTTCTCGGCACCGGGGAGCTGTTTTTT
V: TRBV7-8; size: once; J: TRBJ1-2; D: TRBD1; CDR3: CASSRGQVYGYTF; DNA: TGTGCCAGCAGCAGGGGACAGGTCTATGGCTACACCTTC
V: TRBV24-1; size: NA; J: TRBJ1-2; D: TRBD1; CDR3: CATSGGQELTF; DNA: TGTGCCACCAGTGGCGGACAGGAGCTTACCTTC
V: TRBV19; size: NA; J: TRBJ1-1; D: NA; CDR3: CASSIRETASHSEAFF; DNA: TGTGCCAGTAGTATAAGAGAGACAGCTTCGCACTCGGAAGCTTTCTTT
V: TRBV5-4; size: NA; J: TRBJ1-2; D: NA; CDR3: CASSLWGRGYGYTF; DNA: TGTGCCAGCAGCTTGTGGGGGCGTGGCTATGGCTACACCTTC
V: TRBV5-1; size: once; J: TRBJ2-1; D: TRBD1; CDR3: CASSFIQGPKSYNEQFF; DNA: TGCGCCAGCAGCTTCATACAGGGGCCTAAATCCTACAATGAGCAGTTCTTC
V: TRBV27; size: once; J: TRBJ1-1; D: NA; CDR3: CASSLSVRAGVVGEAFF; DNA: TGTGCCAGCAGTTTAAGTGTTAGGGCAGGGGTTGTCGGGGAAGCTTTCTTT
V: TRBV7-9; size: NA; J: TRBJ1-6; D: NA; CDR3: CASSARLPDSPLHF; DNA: TGTGCCAGCAGCGCTAGATTGCCCGATTCACCCCTCCACTTT
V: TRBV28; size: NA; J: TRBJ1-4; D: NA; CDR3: CASSPQGKGEKLFF; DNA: TGTGCCAGCAGTCCCCAGGGCAAGGGGGAAAAACTGTTTTTT
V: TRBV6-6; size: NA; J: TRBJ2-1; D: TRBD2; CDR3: CASSYSLAGDNEQFF; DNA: TGTGCCAGCAGTTACTCCCTAGCGGGGGACAATGAGCAGTTCTTC
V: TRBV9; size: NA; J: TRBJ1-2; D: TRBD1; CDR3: CASSPRDRGNYGYTF; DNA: TGTGCCAGCAGCCCTCGGGACAGGGGTAACTATGGCTACACCTTC
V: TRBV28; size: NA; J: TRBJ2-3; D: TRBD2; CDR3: CASSPGTSGNTGGDWDTQYF; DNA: TGTGCCAGCAGTCCCGGGACTAGCGGGAACACGGGGGGTGATTGGGATACGCAGTATTTT
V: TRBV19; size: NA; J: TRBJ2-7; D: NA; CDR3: CASSISGAGSYEQYF; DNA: TGTGCCAGTAGTATATCAGGGGCAGGGTCCTACGAGCAGTACTTC
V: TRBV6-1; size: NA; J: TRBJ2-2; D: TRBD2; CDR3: CASSEASGSTTGELFF; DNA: TGTGCCAGCAGTGAAGCTAGCGGGAGTACCACCGGGGAGCTGTTTTTT
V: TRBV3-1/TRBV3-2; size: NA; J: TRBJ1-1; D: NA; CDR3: CASSQPGPGAEAFF; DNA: TGTGCCAGCAGCCAGCCGGGACCAGGGGCTGAAGCTTTCTTT
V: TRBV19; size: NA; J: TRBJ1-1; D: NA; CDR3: CASSIDDLVAEAFF; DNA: TGTGCCAGTAGTATCGACGACTTAGTGGCTGAAGCTTTCTTT
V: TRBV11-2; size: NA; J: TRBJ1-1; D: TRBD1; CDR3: CASSWDRGNTEAFF; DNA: TGTGCCAGCAGCTGGGACAGGGGGAACACTGAAGCTTTCTTT
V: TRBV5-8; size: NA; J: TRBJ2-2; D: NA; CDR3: CASSSFRAGELFF; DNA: TGTGCCAGCAGCTCGTTTCGGGCCGGGGAGCTGTTTTTT
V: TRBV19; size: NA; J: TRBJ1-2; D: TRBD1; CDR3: CASTLQGQRGYTF; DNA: TGTGCCAGTACCCTACAGGGGCAACGTGGCTACACCTTC
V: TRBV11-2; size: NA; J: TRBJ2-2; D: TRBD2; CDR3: CASSLRSSGRTGELFF; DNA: TGTGCCAGCAGCTTAAGGTCTAGCGGGAGGACCGGGGAGCTGTTTTTT
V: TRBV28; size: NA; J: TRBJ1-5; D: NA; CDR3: CASSSSGYGNQPQHF; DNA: TGTGCCAGCAGTTCCAGCGGTTACGGGAATCAGCCCCAGCATTTT
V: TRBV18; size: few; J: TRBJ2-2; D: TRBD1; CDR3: CASSPQANRGTGELFF; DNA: TGTGCCAGCTCACCACAGGCTAACAGGGGAACCGGGGAGCTGTTTTTT
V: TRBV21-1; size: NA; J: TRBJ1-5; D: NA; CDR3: CASSRGGECNQPQHF; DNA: TGTGCCAGCAGCAGGGGTGGGGAGTGCAATCAGCCCCAGCATTTT
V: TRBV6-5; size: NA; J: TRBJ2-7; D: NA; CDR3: CATSQGSYEQYF; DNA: TGTGCCACCTCACAGGGCTCCTACGAGCAGTACTTC
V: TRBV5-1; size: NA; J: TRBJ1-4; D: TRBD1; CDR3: CASSLVPGQEELFF; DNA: TGCGCCAGCAGCTTGGTCCCGGGACAGGAAGAACTGTTTTTT